These 16 T cell receptor beta chains were all obtained from the same sample, sequenced in a study of blood T cell repertoires in COVID-19. Only in-frame clones appear in the TCRdb table, and some are missing; sequencing was by immunoSEQ multiplex PCR. The table has some 100,000 clones, 84% seen once; the top ten hold 5.5% to 8.5%. Sequencing was carried out using peripheral blood. The receptors were gathered from a woman between 45 and 60 years old with acute or convalescent COVID-19.

This CDR3 reads CASRNRGGLDGYTF. The DNA for the CDR3 is TGTGCCAGTAGGAACAGGGGTGGCCTGGATGGCTACACCTTC. The rearrangement uses TRBV19 and TRBJ1-2; 7 bases match TRBD1. This CDR3 contains 14 residues. Per germline, CDR1 LNHDA and CDR2 SQIVND (reference sequence). Trimming removed 6 bases from V and 6 bases from J; junction bases left unmatched: 10.

The chain has TRBV6-5 and TRBJ2-3; tentative D call: TRBD2 (6 bases). The V end was cut by 6 bases, the J end by 1 base, with 11 bases between. The V gene's germline CDR1 is MNHEY and CDR2 SVGAGI. The CDR3 consists of 14 residues. Here the CDR3 reads CASRAPGGTDTQYF. CDR3 bases: TGTGCCAGCAGGGCACCGGGAGGCACAGATACGCAGTATTTT.

The chain combines TRBV19 with TRBJ1-1, with 8 nucleotides matching TRBD1. The CDR3 is made up of 16 amino acids. Germline loops: CDR1 LNHDA, CDR2 SQIVND (reference sequence). The trim removed 3 bases at V and 4 bases at J, leaving 10 bases unmatched. CDR3 coding DNA: TGTGCCAGTAGTATCTGGGGCAGGGGGCAGGGCACTGAAGCTTTCTTT. Amino acid sequence: CASSIWGRGQGTEAFF.

The chain has TRBV5-1 and TRBJ2-1, with 9 bases lining up with TRBD2. V shed 4 bases and J 6 bases; nucleotides not matched to a gene: 8. This CDR3 contains 15 residues. CDR1 SGHRS and CDR2 YFSETQ come from the germline V gene. The CDR3 bases are TGCGCCAGCAGCCCGGAGGGGACTAGCCTCAATGAGCAGTTCTTC. This gives the protein CASSPEGTSLNEQFF.

The chain joins TRBV18 to TRBJ1-5; 7 bases agree with TRBD1. After removal of 1 base from V and 4 bases from J, the junction contained 7 bases not matched to a gene. The germline gives CDR1 KGHSH, CDR2 LQKENI. The CDR3 is 16 residues long. CDR3 bases: TGTGCCAGCTCACCACAATCGGGACAGAAGAATCAGCCCCAGCATTTT. Translation gives CASSPQSGQKNQPQHF.

This chain joins TRBV28 and TRBJ1-1, with D possibly TRBD1 on 5 matching bases. Between the trimmed V and J ends, which lost 10 bases and 5 bases, there was a span of 14 bases. The CDR3 covers 12 residues. Germline CDR1 and CDR2: MDHEN and SYDVKM. In DNA form, the CDR3 reads TGTGCCACGGCGGGACTTTTAACTGAAGCTTTCTTT. This gives the protein CATAGLLTEAFF.

This clone is a singleton in its sample. The chain combines TRBV7-8 with TRBJ1-2; TRBD1 matches at 7 bases. The CDR3 is 15 amino acids. With 5 bases clipped from V and 8 bases from J, the junction kept 14 bases outside the gene matches. The germline gives CDR1 SGHVS, CDR2 FQNEAQ. The CDR3 reads CASSRRTGDLVGYTF. The CDR3 DNA sequence: TGTGCCAGCAGCCGACGCACAGGGGACCTTGTAGGCTACACCTTC.

V gene TRBV5-6 combines with J gene TRBJ1-2, with D possibly being TRBD1 (5 bases). Germline-derived CDR1 and CDR2 are SGHDT and YYEEEE. V gave up 0 bases and J gave up 4 bases, with 10 bases separating them. The CDR3 totals 14 residues. DNA of the CDR3: TGTGCCAGCAGCTTGGAAGGGACTCCCTATGGCTACACCTTC. Translation gives CASSLEGTPYGYTF. The variable domain in full, completed from reference TRBV5-6 and TRBJ1-2, reads DAGVTQSPTHLIKTRGQQVTLRCSPKSGHDTVSWYQQALGQGPQFIFQYYEEEERQRGNFPDRFSGHQFPNYSSELNVNALLLGDSALYLCASSLEGTPYGYTFGSGTRLTVV.

The V and J genes are TRBV29-1 and TRBJ1-1, with D possibly being TRBD1 (6 bases). Per germline, CDR1 SQVTM and CDR2 ANQGSEA. The CDR3 runs to 12 residues. With 8 bases removed from V and 0 bases from J, the gap between germline ends came to 10 bases. CDR3 in DNA: TGCAGCCCGACAGGCATGAACACTGAAGCTTTCTTT. It codes for CSPTGMNTEAFF.

J is TRBJ2-7 and V is TRBV25-1; D is possibly TRBD1 (6 bases). CDR1 and CDR2 from the germline V gene are MGHDK and SYGVNS. This CDR3 spans 14 amino acids. V lost 6 bases, J lost 0 bases, and 12 bases lay in between. The CDR3 loop is CASRGHGDSYEQYF. DNA of the CDR3: TGTGCCAGCAGGGGACACGGGGACTCCTACGAGCAGTACTTC.

The rearrangement links TRBV28 to TRBJ2-7; no firm D call. This CDR3 is 11 amino acids long. Germline-derived CDR1 and CDR2 are MDHEN and SYDVKM. V was pared by 2 bases and J by 6 bases, with 5 bases between. CDR3 in amino acids: CASSLVREQYF. In DNA form, the CDR3 reads TGTGCCAGCAGTTTAGTCCGCGAGCAGTACTTC.

This chain uses TRBV18 with TRBJ1-1, with D unresolved. CDR1 KGHSH and CDR2 LQKENI come from the germline V gene. The CDR3 loop spans 15 amino acids. The ends were cut back, 3 bases at V and 1 base at J, with 12 bases in the middle. The CDR3: CASSPSLAGNTEAFF. CDR3 coding DNA: TGTGCCAGCTCACCCTCCCTAGCCGGGAACACTGAAGCTTTCTTT.

The chain has TRBV6-5 and TRBJ2-7; 7 nucleotides align to TRBD1. The trim removed 0 bases at V and 0 bases at J, leaving 5 bases unmatched. Germline values: CDR1 MNHEY, CDR2 SVGAGI. There are 16 residues in the CDR3. The CDR3 loop is CASSYSVTGISYEQYF. CDR3 sequence (DNA): TGTGCCAGCAGTTACTCTGTGACAGGGATCTCCTACGAGCAGTACTTC.

This rearrangement joins TRBV12-3 or TRBV12-4 to TRBJ2-1, with a tentative D call TRBD2 (6 bases). The CDR3 is 13 amino acids. Trimming took off 4 bases at V and 7 bases at J, with 11 bases between the two ends. The CDR3 sequence is CASSSTRRNEQFF. The CDR3 nucleotides are TGTGCCAGCAGTTCGACTAGAAGGAATGAGCAGTTCTTC.

The chain couples TRBV11-2 to TRBJ1-1; no definite D call. Trimming pared 3 bases from V and 1 base from J, leaving 6 bases between. The germline V gene encodes CDR1 SGHAT and CDR2 FQNNGV. The CDR3 has 13 residues. The CDR3 spells CASSFFSNTEAFF. The CDR3 coding sequence is TGTGCCAGCAGCTTTTTCTCGAACACTGAAGCTTTCTTT.

The chain carries TRBV5-1 and TRBJ1-2; D is unresolved. The V gene lost 2 bases and the J gene lost 2 bases, with 10 bases spanning the gap. The CDR3 consists of 14 residues. Germline CDR1 reads SGHRS; CDR2 reads YFSETQ. DNA of the CDR3: TGCGCCAGCAGCTTTGGGCCCCTCAACTATGGCTACACCTTC. Its translation: CASSFGPLNYGYTF.